The 17 T cell receptor beta chains below were found in one sample sequenced in a study of shared clonotypes between healthy human individuals. CD45RO-negative, CCR7-selected cells formed the naive CD8 fraction, which excluded terminally differentiated effector memory CD45RA+ cells. Produced via immunoSEQ multiplex PCR; TCRdb's table is partial and in-frame only. The data contain millions of clones, about 92% of them seen just once; the ten biggest clones take up about 1.8%. The sample was naive CD8+ T cells from PBMCs. These receptor sequences come from a young man in good health. Some clones in this sample may be carry-over from other donors' samples.

The chain combines TRBV15 with TRBJ2-3, with D perhaps matching TRBD2 (6 bases). This CDR3 has 13 amino acids. Germline V CDR1 and CDR2: LNHNV, YYDKDF (reference sequence). The V gene lost 7 bases and the J gene lost 4 bases, with 12 bases spanning the gap. The CDR3 loop reads CATNPGGADTQYF. The CDR3 DNA reads TGTGCCACCAACCCAGGAGGGGCAGATACGCAGTATTTT. Combining the CDR3 with reference TRBV15 and TRBJ2-3 gives the whole variable domain DAMVIQNPRYQVTQFGKPVTLSCSQTLNHNVMYWYQQKSSQAPKLLFHYYDKDFNNEADTPDNFQSRRPNTSFCFLDIRSPGLGDTAMYLCATNPGGADTQYFGPGTRLTVL.

The chain employs TRBV7-9 and TRBJ1-2; no firm D call. V lost 5 bases to trimming and J lost 4 bases, with 14 bases between them. Germline CDR1 reads SEHNR; CDR2 reads FQNEAQ (reference sequence). The CDR3 consists of 14 residues. CDR3 loop: CASSVPGLLYGYTF. CDR3 coding DNA: TGTGCCAGCAGCGTACCAGGTCTTCTCTATGGCTACACCTTC.

CDR3 amino acids: CASSPAETQYF. CDR3 bases: TGTGCCAGCAGCCCAGCGGAGACCCAGTACTTC. The chain is built from TRBV7-2 and TRBJ2-5; D unclear. This CDR3 is built from 11 residues. The V end was cut by 5 bases, the J end by 5 bases, with 6 bases between. The germline gives CDR1 SGHTA, CDR2 FQGNSA.

Regarding this clone: Other DNA sequences in the same sample also yield this CDR3. This chain links TRBV5-1 with TRBJ2-7; D is ambiguous. In germline, CDR1 is SGHRS, CDR2 YFSETQ. This CDR3 spans 11 amino acids. V was trimmed by 5 bases and J by 3 bases, leaving 6 bases between them. The CDR3 DNA sequence: TGCGCCAGCAGTCAAGACTACGAGCAGTACTTC. The encoded protein is CASSQDYEQYF.

V and J are TRBV19 and TRBJ2-3, with D tentatively TRBD1 or TRBD2 (5 bases each). Germline V gene data show CDR1 as LNHDA and CDR2 as SQIVND (reference sequence). The CDR3 consists of 15 residues. Between the trimmed V and J ends, which lost 9 bases and 2 bases, there was a span of 18 bases. CDR3 in amino acids: CASTQRGVDTDTQYF. In DNA form, the CDR3 reads TGTGCCAGCACACAGAGGGGAGTTGACACAGATACGCAGTATTTT.

This chain joins TRBV7-6 and TRBJ2-1; D is unresolved. The V end lost 1 base, the J end lost 9 bases, and 7 bases lay between the germline ends. The germline gives CDR1 SGHVS, CDR2 FNYEAQ. The CDR3 length is 12 residues. CDR3 in amino acids: CASSLVVGEQFF. As DNA, the CDR3 is TGTGCCAGCAGCTTAGTGGTTGGTGAGCAGTTCTTC.

The CDR3 DNA follows: TGCGCCAGCAGCCAAGTGGCAACCGGGGTTAATCAGCCCCAGCATTTT. Translated, it gives CASSQVATGVNQPQHF. V usage is TRBV4-1 and J usage is TRBJ1-5, with D hard to call. The CDR3 is 16 residues long. Trimming stripped 1 base from V and 4 bases from J, with 14 bases between. Germline values: CDR1 MGHRA, CDR2 YSYEKL.

The chain employs TRBV27 and TRBJ1-1, with D hard to call. From germline, CDR1 is MNHEY and CDR2 SMNVEV (reference sequence). The CDR3 spans 14 residues. V was pared by 5 bases and J by 5 bases, with 15 bases between. The CDR3 bases are TGTGCCAGCAGTCCCCACACGGGGTGGACTGAAGCTTTCTTT. This gives the protein CASSPHTGWTEAFF.

The J gene is TRBJ2-1, the V gene TRBV5-1; 12 bases match TRBD2. Unmatched junction bases numbered 6, after V lost 0 bases and J lost 5 bases. Germline loops: CDR1 SGHRS, CDR2 YFSETQ. This CDR3 spans 17 amino acids. DNA of the CDR3: TGCGCCAGCAGCTTGGAGGGACTAGCGGGTAAGCACAATGAGCAGTTCTTC. Translating it yields CASSLEGLAGKHNEQFF. The whole variable domain, remainder taken from reference TRBV5-1 and TRBJ2-1, is KAGVTQTPRYLIKTRGQQVTLSCSPISGHRSVSWYQQTPGQGLQFLFEYFSETQRNKGNFPGRFSGRQFSNSRSEMNVSTLELGDSALYLCASSLEGLAGKHNEQFFGPGTRLTVL.

The J gene is TRBJ2-1, the V gene TRBV5-6; D possibly corresponds to TRBD1 (6 bases). The V gene's germline CDR1 is SGHDT and CDR2 YYEEEE. V was cut by 0 bases and J by 6 bases, with 13 bases left in between. The CDR3 is 15 residues long. The DNA of the CDR3 is TGTGCCAGCAGCTTGGACAGGGAATGGGCCAATGAGCAGTTCTTC. Its protein is CASSLDREWANEQFF.

This chain links TRBV9 with TRBJ1-2; 7 bases line up with TRBD1. The CDR3 totals 15 residues. Trimming took 0 bases from V and 4 from J; bases not matched to a gene: 6. Germline V gene sequence: CDR1 SGDLS, CDR2 YYNGEE. CDR3 amino acids: CASSVEGGDGYGYTF. In DNA form, the CDR3 reads TGTGCCAGCAGCGTAGAAGGGGGCGACGGCTATGGCTACACCTTC.

The chain recombines TRBV5-4 with TRBJ1-1; TRBD1 matches at 7 bases. Trimming cost V 4 bases and J 1 base; bases outside gene matches: 7. This CDR3 is built from 15 residues. Germline lookup yields CDR1 SGHNT and CDR2 YYREEE (reference sequence). CDR3 amino acids: CASSTRTGRNTEAFF. DNA for the CDR3: TGTGCCAGCAGCACGAGGACAGGAAGGAACACTGAAGCTTTCTTT.

The chain recombines TRBV7-2 with TRBJ2-7, with 8 bases that match TRBD2. This CDR3 is 15 amino acids long. V lost 5 bases to trimming and J lost 1 base; unmatched junction nucleotides: 7. Germline CDR1 SGHTA, CDR2 FQGNSA. CDR3 protein: CASSPDGTSSYEQYF. CDR3 nucleotides: TGTGCCAGCAGCCCCGATGGGACTAGTTCCTACGAGCAGTACTTC.

The chain couples TRBV30 to TRBJ2-7; 13 bases align to TRBD2. Germline-derived CDR1 and CDR2 are GTSNPN and SVGIG (reference sequence). V gave up 1 base and J gave up 4 bases; unmatched junction bases: 19. The CDR3 extends over 20 amino acids. The CDR3 region has the DNA TGTGCCTGGAGTGCCCCCCCCGGGACTAGCGGGATTAAAATAGGGTACGAGCAGTACTTC. This translates into CAWSAPPGTSGIKIGYEQYF.

The V gene is TRBV6-5, the J gene TRBJ2-2, with unresolved D. The germline gives CDR1 MNHEY, CDR2 SVGAGI. The V and J ends lost 4 bases and 6 bases respectively, with 9 bases between them. The CDR3 runs to 13 residues. CDR3 DNA: TGTGCCAGCAGTTCTCTCGACTCCGGGGAGCTGTTTTTT. Its protein product is CASSSLDSGELFF.

This rearrangement joins TRBV4-3 to TRBJ2-5, with 8 bases matching TRBD2. The CDR3 is made up of 15 amino acids. Germline lookup yields CDR1 LGHNA and CDR2 YSLEER. V lost 0 bases and J lost 5; bases outside the gene matches: 5. CDR3 region: CASSQEWTSIETQYF. The CDR3 bases are TGCGCCAGCAGCCAAGAGTGGACTAGCATTGAGACCCAGTACTTC.

CDR3 DNA sequence: TGTGCCAGCAGCCCGGGACCTAGTGGCGATACGCAGTATTTT. Amino acids: CASSPGPSGDTQYF. This chain joins TRBV11-2 and TRBJ2-3, with D possibly called TRBD1 or TRBD2 (5 bases each). The CDR3 has 14 residues. Trimming left V 5 bases short and J 6 bases short, with 15 bases between. CDR1 is SGHAT and CDR2 is FQNNGV in the germline V gene.